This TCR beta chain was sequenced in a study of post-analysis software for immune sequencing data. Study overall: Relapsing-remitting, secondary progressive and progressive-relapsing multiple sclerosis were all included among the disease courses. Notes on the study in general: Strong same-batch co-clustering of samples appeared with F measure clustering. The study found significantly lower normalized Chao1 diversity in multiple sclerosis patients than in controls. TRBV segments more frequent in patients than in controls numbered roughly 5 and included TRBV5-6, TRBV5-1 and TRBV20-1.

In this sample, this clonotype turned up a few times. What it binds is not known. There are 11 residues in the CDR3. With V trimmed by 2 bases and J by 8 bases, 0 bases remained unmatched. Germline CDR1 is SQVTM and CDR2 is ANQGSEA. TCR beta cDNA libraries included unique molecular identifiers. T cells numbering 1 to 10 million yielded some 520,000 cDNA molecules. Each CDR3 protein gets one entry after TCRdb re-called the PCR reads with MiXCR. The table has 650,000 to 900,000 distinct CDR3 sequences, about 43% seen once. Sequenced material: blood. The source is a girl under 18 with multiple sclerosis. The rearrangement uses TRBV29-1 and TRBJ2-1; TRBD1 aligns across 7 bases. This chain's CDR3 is CSVERGHEQFF. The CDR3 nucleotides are TGCAGCGTTGAAAGGGGGCATGAGCAGTTCTTC.